Ten or more counts support the clone carrying this T cell receptor (beta chain). As yet, its antigen is unknown. At least 5 micrograms of total RNA were extracted per sample. A second PCR, run for about 7 to 11 cycles, used a sample-barcoded 5' primer plus a J-beta primer mix. Researchers report that a template-switch adaptor with 12 random nucleotides tagged each cDNA molecule. TCRdb reprocessed the 5' RACE reads via MiXCR and lists one record per CDR3 protein. Of 550,000 to 650,000 distinct CDR3 sequences in the sample, 25% to 35% were seen once. The record originates from a study of blood T cells in healthy people across ages. V lost 5 bases and J 5 bases, leaving 15 bases between the germline ends. Germline CDR1 and CDR2: SEHNR and FQNEAQ (reference sequence). This CDR3 comprises 14 residues. Study observations and caveats: Unsorted PBMC material precluded a definitive naive versus antigen-experienced comparison.

The TCR sequence derives from a woman of 80 years or more in good health. This chain connects TRBV7-9 to TRBJ2-5; D is perhaps TRBD1 or TRBD2 (6 bases each). Input material: blood. The CDR3 protein is CASSGRGRGETQYF. CDR3 nucleotides: TGTGCCAGCAGCGGACGGGGGCGCGGTGAGACCCAGTACTTC.